The subject of this entry is one TCR beta chain. Antigen unknown. Both 60 Vbeta primers and 13 Jbeta primers went into the PCR. The protocol was immunoSEQ multiplex PCR, while the TCRdb copy is restricted to in-frame clones and leaves out a portion. Here the sample spans 100,000 to 120,000 clones, 80% being singletons. Germline V lookup: CDR1 MNHEY, CDR2 SVGAGI. The CDR3 is made up of 16 amino acids. V was shortened by 0 bases and J by 10 bases, with 21 bases between the two germline ends. These data come from a study of cytomegalovirus exposure and HLA in healthy donors. Findings of the study overall: Available immune exposure information was restricted to CMV serostatus only. With later analysis, a missense DCLRE1C variant became linked to TCR beta V- and J-gene trimming. Analysis performed later found around 15,000 TCR beta sequences associated with HLA alleles at 0.05 false discovery rate.

The sequence derives from a woman aged 60-75 years in good health and CMV-seropositive. J is TRBJ1-1 and V is TRBV6-5; D remains unclear. The specimen was PBMCs. CDR3 DNA: TGTGCCAGCAGTTACTCGATACTCTCGGAGGCCCGAAGAGCTTTCTTT. This sequence encodes CASSYSILSEARRAFF.